The sequence of this TCR beta chain was determined in a study of T cell responses to AZD1222 COVID-19 vaccine. The germline V gene has CDR1 MGHRA and CDR2 YSYEKL. This CDR3 contains 19 residues. V trimming: 4 bases; J trimming: 4 bases; junction bases outside the gene matches: 11. Method: immunoSEQ multiplex PCR; TCRdb's copy keeps in-frame clones and lacks some. Here the sample spans about 140,000 clones, more than 80% being singletons. The chain has TRBV4-1 and TRBJ2-2, with 14 bases that match TRBD2. Sample: peripheral blood, taken on day 0 of AZD1222 vaccination. The TCR was taken from an adult in good health. The CDR3 DNA reads TGCGCCAGCAGCCGCGGACCCGGGACTAGCGGGAGAGGCACCGGGGAGCTGTTTTTT. This encodes CASSRGPGTSGRGTGELFF.